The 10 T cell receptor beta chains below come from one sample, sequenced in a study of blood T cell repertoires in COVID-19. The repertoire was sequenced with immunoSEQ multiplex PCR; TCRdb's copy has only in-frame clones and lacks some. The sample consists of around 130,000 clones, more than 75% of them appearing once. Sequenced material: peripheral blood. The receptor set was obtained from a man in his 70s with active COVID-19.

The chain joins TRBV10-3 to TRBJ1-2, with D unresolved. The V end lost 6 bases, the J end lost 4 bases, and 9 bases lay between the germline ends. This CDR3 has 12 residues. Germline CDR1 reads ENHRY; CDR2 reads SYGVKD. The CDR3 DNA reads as TGTGCCATCAGACAGCTCATCTATGGCTACACCTTC. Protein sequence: CAIRQLIYGYTF.

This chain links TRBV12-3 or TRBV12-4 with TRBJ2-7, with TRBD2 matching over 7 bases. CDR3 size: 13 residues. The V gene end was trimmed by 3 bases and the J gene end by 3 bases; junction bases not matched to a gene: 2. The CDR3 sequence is CASSLGGGYEQYF. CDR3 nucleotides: TGTGCCAGCAGTTTGGGCGGGGGCTACGAGCAGTACTTC.

CDR3 sequence: CASSLLQRGNNEQFF. CDR3 DNA sequence: TGTGCCAGCAGCTTACTCCAGCGGGGGAACAATGAGCAGTTCTTC. The V and J genes are TRBV7-9 and TRBJ2-1, with 8 bases matching TRBD2. Germline CDR1 reads SEHNR; CDR2 reads FQNEAQ (reference sequence). The J segment lost 5 bases and the V segment lost 2 bases, leaving 5 bases of the junction unmatched. The CDR3 length is 15 residues. The complete variable domain, with remaining parts taken from reference TRBV7-9 and TRBJ2-1, reads DTGVSQNPRHKITKRGQNVTFRCDPISEHNRLYWYRQTLGQGPEFLTYFQNEAQLEKSRLLSDRFSAERPKGSFSTLEIQRTEQGDSAMYLCASSLLQRGNNEQFFGPGTRLTVL.

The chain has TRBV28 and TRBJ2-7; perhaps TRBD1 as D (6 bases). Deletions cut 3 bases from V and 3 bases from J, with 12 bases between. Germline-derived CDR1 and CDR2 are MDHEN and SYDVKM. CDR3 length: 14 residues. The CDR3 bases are TGTGCCAGCAGTTTGCCCGGACAGTTCTACGAGCAGTACTTC. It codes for CASSLPGQFYEQYF. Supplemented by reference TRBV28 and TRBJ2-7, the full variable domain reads DVKVTQSSRYLVKRTGEKVFLECVQDMDHENMFWYRQDPGLGLRLIYFSYDVKMKEKGDIPEGYSVSREKKERFSLILESASTNQTSMYLCASSLPGQFYEQYFGPGTRLTVT.

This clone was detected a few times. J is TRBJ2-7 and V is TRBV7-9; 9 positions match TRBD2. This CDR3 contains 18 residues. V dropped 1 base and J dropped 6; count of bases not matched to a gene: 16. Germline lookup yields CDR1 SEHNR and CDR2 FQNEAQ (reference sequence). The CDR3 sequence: CASSLVFGWTSEVGEQYF. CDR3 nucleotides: TGTGCCAGCAGCTTAGTTTTTGGTTGGACTAGCGAGGTTGGCGAGCAGTACTTC.

CDR3 region: CASSSQRGGETQYF. The CDR3 DNA is TGTGCCAGCAGTTCCCAACGGGGGGGAGAGACCCAGTACTTC. The V gene is TRBV28, the J gene TRBJ2-5; 8 positions agree with TRBD2. V dropped 4 bases and J dropped 4; count of bases not matched to a gene: 5. Germline values: CDR1 MDHEN, CDR2 SYDVKM. The CDR3 covers 14 residues.

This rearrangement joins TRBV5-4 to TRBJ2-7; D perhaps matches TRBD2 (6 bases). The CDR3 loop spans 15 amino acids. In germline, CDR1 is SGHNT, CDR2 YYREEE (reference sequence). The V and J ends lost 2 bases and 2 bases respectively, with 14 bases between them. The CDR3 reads CASSLGLASPYEQYF. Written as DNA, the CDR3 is TGTGCCAGCAGCTTAGGGCTAGCGTCTCCCTACGAGCAGTACTTC.

For the CDR3, the DNA is TGTGCCAGCAGCGGAAGGGACAGGGGGAGGGGTGAAGCTTTCTTT. Protein sequence: CASSGRDRGRGEAFF. The J gene is TRBJ1-1, the V gene TRBV7-9; 11 bases map to TRBD1. Germline loops: CDR1 SEHNR, CDR2 FQNEAQ (reference sequence). V trimming: 5 bases; J trimming: 7 bases; junction bases outside the gene matches: 9. The CDR3 is made up of 15 amino acids.

CDR3: CASSPRELKQYF. The CDR3 DNA sequence: TGTGCCAGCTCACCAAGGGAGTTGAAGCAGTACTTC. This chain uses TRBV18 with TRBJ2-7; possibly TRBD2 for D (5 bases). The length of the CDR3 is 12 residues. Germline V gene sequence: CDR1 KGHSH, CDR2 LQKENI. V gave up 2 bases and J gave up 8 bases, with 10 bases separating them.

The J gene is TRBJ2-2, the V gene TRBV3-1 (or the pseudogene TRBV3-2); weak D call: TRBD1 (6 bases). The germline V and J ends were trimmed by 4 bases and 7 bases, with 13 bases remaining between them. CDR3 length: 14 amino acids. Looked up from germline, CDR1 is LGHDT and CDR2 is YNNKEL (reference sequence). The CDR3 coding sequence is TGTGCCAGCAGCCTACGGACAGTAAGCGGGGAGCTGTTTTTT. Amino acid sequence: CASSLRTVSGELFF.